Shown below are 25 T cell receptor beta chains from a single sample sequenced in a study. Adaptor-ligated barcode primers were used to amplify TRBV12-4/TRBJ1-2 clonotypes. TCRdb re-called the multiplex PCR reads through MiXCR, storing one row per CDR3 protein. The data show 1,300 or so distinct CDR3 sequences, roughly 30% seen once. The sample taken for sequencing was memory CD4+ T cells sorted from blood. Stated subset: memory CD4+ T cells, CD4+CD45RO+CD25-. Receptors were obtained from a female donor with breast cancer.

By sample share, this clonotype is large. The chain employs TRBV12-3 or TRBV12-4 and TRBJ1-2, with D hard to call. V gave up 4 bases and J gave up 0 bases, with 9 bases separating them. The CDR3 runs 14 residues. CDR3 sequence: CASSYRASNYGYTF. The CDR3 DNA is TGTGCCAGCAGTTATCGGGCCTCTAACTATGGCTACACCTTC.

By sample share, this clonotype is large. This rearrangement joins TRBV12-3 or TRBV12-4 to TRBJ1-2; unclear D gene. Trimming cost V 5 bases and J 10 bases, with 20 bases left between them. The CDR3 runs to 14 residues. In DNA, the CDR3 is TGTGCCAGCAGTCCGGGGTCGGGTCCGGCTGACTACACCTTC. This sequence encodes CASSPGSGPADYTF.

There are a few counts of this clonotype. This chain joins TRBV12-3 or TRBV12-4 and TRBJ1-2; 7 bases line up with TRBD1. The CDR3 runs 15 residues. V was pared by 6 bases and J by 3 bases, with 10 bases of the junction left unmatched. CDR3 sequence reads: CASSRRIQGYYGYTF. CDR3 nucleotide sequence: TGTGCCAGCAGCCGACGCATACAGGGGTACTATGGCTACACCTTC.

The chain employs TRBV12-3 or TRBV12-4 and TRBJ1-2; D gene ambiguous. The V gene lost 3 bases and the J gene lost 7 bases, with 15 bases spanning the gap. This CDR3 contains 14 residues. CDR3 DNA: TGTGCCAGCAGTTTGTCGCCCGTGGAGGTTGGCTACACCTTC. It specifies CASSLSPVEVGYTF.

By sample fraction, this clonotype is medium-sized. The rearrangement links TRBV12-3 or TRBV12-4 to TRBJ1-2; D gene ambiguous. V was trimmed by 6 bases and J by 0 bases, leaving 8 bases between them. The CDR3 runs to 13 residues. The CDR3 loop is CASRRSSNYGYTF. The DNA for the CDR3 is TGTGCCAGCAGGCGGTCCTCTAACTATGGCTACACCTTC.

Judged by abundance, this clonotype is large. The V and J genes are TRBV12-3 or TRBV12-4 and TRBJ1-2, with 10 positions matching TRBD1. The trim removed 6 bases at V and 2 bases at J, leaving 3 bases unmatched. The CDR3 is made up of 14 amino acids. CDR3 nucleotides: TGTGCCAGCAGCCCGGGACAGGGGAACTATGGCTACACCTTC. This translates into CASSPGQGNYGYTF.

This clonotype was seen a few times. The V call is TRBV12-3 or TRBV12-4, the J call TRBJ1-2; a possible D gene is TRBD1 (6 bases). V dropped 5 bases and J dropped 4 bases, with 11 bases sitting between them. This CDR3 has 13 amino acids. The chain's CDR3 is CASSPGTTYGYTF. The CDR3, as DNA: TGTGCCAGCAGTCCCGGGACAACCTATGGCTACACCTTC.

V gene TRBV12-3 or TRBV12-4 combines with J gene TRBJ1-2; perhaps TRBD1 as D (5 bases). V lost 6 bases to trimming and J lost 8 bases, with 19 bases between them. The CDR3 is made up of 14 amino acids. The CDR3 here is CASRGGFGGTGYTF. Written as DNA, the CDR3 is TGTGCCAGCAGGGGTGGCTTCGGCGGGACCGGCTACACCTTC.

By sample fraction, this clonotype is large (0.1 to 1%). This rearrangement joins TRBV12-3 or TRBV12-4 to TRBJ1-2; D remains ambiguous. V was clipped by 7 bases and J by 6 bases, with 12 bases between them. The CDR3 runs to 12 residues. CDR3 loop: CASTFNRDGYTF. The CDR3 DNA reads as TGTGCCAGCACCTTCAATCGGGATGGCTACACCTTC.

The V gene is TRBV12-3 or TRBV12-4, the J gene TRBJ1-2; TRBD1 matches at 8 bases. The CDR3 contains 13 residues. Trimming cost V 5 bases and J 3 bases; bases outside gene matches: 2. The CDR3 spells CASSRQGYYGYTF. In DNA, the CDR3 is TGTGCCAGCAGTCGACAGGGGTACTATGGCTACACCTTC.

By share, this clonotype ranks as medium-sized. This chain links TRBV12-3 or TRBV12-4 with TRBJ1-2; TRBD1 matches at 8 bases. V was pared by 5 bases and J by 5 bases, with 13 bases of the junction left unmatched. This CDR3 has 16 residues. In nucleotides, the CDR3 is TGTGCCAGCAGTGACCTGGACAGGGCGTCTATTTATGGCTACACCTTC. As protein: CASSDLDRASIYGYTF.

The gene calls are TRBV12-3 or TRBV12-4 and TRBJ1-2, with TRBD1 matching over 8 bases. J lost 0 bases, V lost 4 bases, and 4 bases had no gene match. The CDR3 is made up of 15 amino acids. This chain's CDR3 is CASSSRTGPNYGYTF. The CDR3 nucleotides read TGTGCCAGCAGTTCCCGGACAGGGCCTAACTATGGCTACACCTTC.

This clonotype is deemed large. The rearrangement joins TRBV12-3 or TRBV12-4 to TRBJ1-2, with D possibly matching TRBD1 (5 bases). The CDR3 totals 13 residues. V gave up 2 bases and J gave up 5 bases, with 9 bases separating them. In DNA, the CDR3 is TGTGCCAGCAGTTTAACTGACAGTTATGGCTACACCTTC. Translation gives CASSLTDSYGYTF.

V is TRBV12-3 or TRBV12-4 and J is TRBJ1-2; TRBD1 matches 9 bases. Trimming cost V 5 bases and J 8 bases; bases outside gene matches: 12. This CDR3 region has 15 residues. For the CDR3, the DNA is TGTGCCAGCAGTCCGCCAGGGACAGGGCAAGGCGGCTACACCTTC. It yields the protein CASSPPGTGQGGYTF.

V is TRBV12-3 or TRBV12-4 and J is TRBJ1-2; D is unresolved. V lost 3 bases, J lost 6 bases, and 11 bases lay in between. CDR3 size: 13 residues. CDR3 loop: CASSFGPRDGYTF. CDR3 in DNA: TGTGCCAGCAGTTTTGGACCAAGAGATGGCTACACCTTC.

The genes are TRBV12-3 or TRBV12-4 and TRBJ1-2; TRBD1 aligns across 7 bases. There are 17 residues in the CDR3. V gave up 2 bases and J gave up 0 bases; unmatched junction bases: 9. The CDR3 protein is CASSLPTGTDSNYGYTF. The CDR3 region has the DNA TGTGCCAGCAGTTTACCGACCGGGACAGACTCTAACTATGGCTACACCTTC.

This chain connects TRBV12-3 or TRBV12-4 to TRBJ1-2; D is unresolved. V lost 2 bases, J lost 10 bases, and 17 bases lay in between. The CDR3 sequence is 14 residues long. As DNA, the CDR3 is TGTGCCAGCAGTTTAAGGTCGGGTCCGGCTGACTACACCTTC. Translating gives CASSLRSGPADYTF.

This chain joins TRBV12-3 or TRBV12-4 and TRBJ1-2, with 9 positions matching TRBD1. The CDR3 runs 16 residues. J lost 3 bases, V lost 7 bases, and 12 bases had no gene match. The CDR3 loop is CASTLMGQGGYYGYTF. The CDR3 DNA is TGTGCCAGCACCCTAATGGGACAGGGAGGATACTATGGCTACACCTTC.

Within the sample, this clonotype is large. The chain couples TRBV12-3 or TRBV12-4 to TRBJ1-2; D call uncertain. This CDR3 comprises 14 residues. Trimming pared 6 bases from V and 6 bases from J, leaving 17 bases between. CDR3 nucleotide sequence: TGTGCCAGCAGGTCGAACCCGGGATCCCATGGCTACACCTTC. It encodes CASRSNPGSHGYTF.

By share, this clonotype ranks as large. The rearrangement uses TRBV12-3 or TRBV12-4 and TRBJ1-2; no clear D. V gave up 1 base and J gave up 12 bases, with 15 bases separating them. The CDR3 is 13 amino acids. DNA for the CDR3: TGTGCCAGCAGTTTAGTGGGCACTCCGAGCGACACCTTC. Translated: CASSLVGTPSDTF.

This clonotype is termed large. This chain connects TRBV12-3 or TRBV12-4 to TRBJ1-2, with 8 positions matching TRBD1. The J segment lost 2 bases and the V segment lost 5 bases, leaving 7 bases of the junction unmatched. This CDR3 is built from 15 residues. CDR3 sequence: CASSPGQGRNYGYTF. CDR3 DNA: TGTGCCAGCAGTCCTGGACAGGGTCGGAACTATGGCTACACCTTC.

By proportion, this clonotype is medium-sized. The chain has TRBV12-3 or TRBV12-4 and TRBJ1-2; D might be TRBD1 (5 bases). The ends were cut back, 5 bases at V and 5 bases at J, with 21 bases in the middle. The length of the CDR3 is 16 residues. The CDR3 nucleotides read TGTGCCAGCAGTCCGAGGGGCCCTCCGATGGGATATGGCTACACCTTC. It specifies CASSPRGPPMGYGYTF.

The rearrangement uses TRBV12-3 or TRBV12-4 and TRBJ1-2, with TRBD1 identical over 9 bases. CDR3 size: 16 residues. The V segment lost 7 bases and the J segment 4 bases; nucleotides outside the gene matches: 13. This CDR3 reads CASTLMGQGSGYGYTF. CDR3 bases: TGTGCCAGCACCCTAATGGGACAGGGTAGCGGCTATGGCTACACCTTC.

The chain employs TRBV12-3 or TRBV12-4 and TRBJ1-2; 8 positions agree with TRBD1. This CDR3 region has 12 residues. After removal of 6 bases from V and 4 bases from J, the junction contained 1 base not matched to a gene. The CDR3 sequence: CASRTGAYGYTF. For the CDR3, the DNA is TGTGCCAGCAGGACAGGGGCCTATGGCTACACCTTC.

This clonotype is judged large. V gene TRBV12-3 or TRBV12-4 combines with J gene TRBJ1-2; D is unresolved. The length of the CDR3 is 14 residues. V shed 6 bases and J shed 8 bases, with 19 bases lying between them. The DNA for the CDR3 is TGTGCCAGCAGCTTGTCCCGCGTATCTAGGGGCTACACCTTC. Its protein is CASSLSRVSRGYTF.